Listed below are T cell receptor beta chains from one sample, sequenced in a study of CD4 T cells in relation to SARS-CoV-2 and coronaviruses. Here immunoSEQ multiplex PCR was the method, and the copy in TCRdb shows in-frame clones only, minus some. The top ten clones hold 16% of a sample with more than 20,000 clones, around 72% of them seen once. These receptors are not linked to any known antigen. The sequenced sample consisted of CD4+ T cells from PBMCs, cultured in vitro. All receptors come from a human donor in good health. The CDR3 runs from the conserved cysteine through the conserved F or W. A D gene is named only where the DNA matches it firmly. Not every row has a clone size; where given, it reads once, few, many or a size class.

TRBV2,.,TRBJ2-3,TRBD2,TGTGCCAGCAGGGGGACTAGCGGGGTTGAAGATACGCAGTATTTT,CASRGTSGVEDTQYF
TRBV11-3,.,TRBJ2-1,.,TGTGCCAGCAGCTTAGATCGCGACACCTACAATGAGCAGTTCTTC,CASSLDRDTYNEQFF
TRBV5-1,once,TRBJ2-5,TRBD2,TGCGCCAGCAGCTTGGGACTAGCACAAGAGACCCAGTACTTC,CASSLGLAQETQYF
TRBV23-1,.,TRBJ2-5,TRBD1,TGCGCCAGCAGTCAATTCGACAGGGAGTACCAAGAGACCCAGTACTTC,CASSQFDREYQETQYF
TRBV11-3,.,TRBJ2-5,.,TGTGCCAGCAGCAGCCGGGGCCGGGAGACCCAGTACTTC,CASSSRGRETQYF
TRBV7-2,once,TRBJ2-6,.,TGTGCCAGCAGCCCGGACTCTGGGGCCAACGTCCTGACTTTC,CASSPDSGANVLTF
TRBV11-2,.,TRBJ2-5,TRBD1,TGTGCCAGCAGAACCTACTCCGGGACAGGAGCTCAAGAGACCCAGTACTTC,CASRTYSGTGAQETQYF
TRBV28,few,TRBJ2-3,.,TGTGCCAGCAGCGAGAGGTCCGGTACAGATACGCAGTATTTT,CASSERSGTDTQYF
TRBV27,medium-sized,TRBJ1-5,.,TGTGCCAGCAGTGCGAGGGCGGGGAAGGGAGCAAATCAGCCCCAGCATTTT,CASSARAGKGANQPQHF
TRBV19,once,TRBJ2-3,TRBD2,TGTGCCAGTAGTATACTAGCGGAGACAGATACGCAGTATTTT,CASSILAETDTQYF
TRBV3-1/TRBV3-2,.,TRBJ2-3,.,TGTGCCAGCAGCCAAGGGCTAGCGACAGATACGCAGTATTTT,CASSQGLATDTQYF
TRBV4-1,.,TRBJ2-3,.,TGCGCCAGCAGCACAAGAACCGACGGCACAGATACGCAGTATTTT,CASSTRTDGTDTQYF
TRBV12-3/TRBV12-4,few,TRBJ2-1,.,TGTGCCAGCAGTTTTACGGGGGAGCAGTTCTTC,CASSFTGEQFF
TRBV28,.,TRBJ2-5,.,TGTGCCAGCGCCCTCGGAGGTCCAGGCGAGACCCAGTACTTC,CASALGGPGETQYF
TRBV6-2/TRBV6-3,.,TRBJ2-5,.,TGTGCCAGCAGTGGAACCTCCCAGGGGACCCAGTACTTC,CASSGTSQGTQYF
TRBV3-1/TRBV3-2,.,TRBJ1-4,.,TGTGCCAGCAGCCAAGACAGCTTTAATGAAAAACTGTTTTTT,CASSQDSFNEKLFF
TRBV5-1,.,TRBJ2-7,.,TGCGCCAGCAGTCTACAACAGGTCTCCTACGAGCAGTACTTC,CASSLQQVSYEQYF
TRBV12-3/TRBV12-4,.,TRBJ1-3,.,TGTGCCAGCAGCGATCTCTCTGGAAACACCATATATTTT,CASSDLSGNTIYF
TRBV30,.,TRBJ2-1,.,TGTGCCTGGAGTCCCTTTTCGAACGGGCAGTTCTTC,CAWSPFSNGQFF
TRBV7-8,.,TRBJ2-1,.,TGTGCCAGCAGCTTGGGAGTCTCCTACAATGAGCAGTTCTTC,CASSLGVSYNEQFF
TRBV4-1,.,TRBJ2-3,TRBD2,TGCGCCAGCAGCCAGAGGGGAGCGGGGGGCGGGACAGATACGCAGTATTTT,CASSQRGAGGGTDTQYF
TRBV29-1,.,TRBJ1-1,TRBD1,TGCAGCGTATTCCGGGACAGGGGGCAAGGGGAAGCTTTCTTT,CSVFRDRGQGEAFF
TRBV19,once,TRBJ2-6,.,TGTGCCAGTAGTATGGTAGGGGCCCCTTGGTCCTCTGGGGCCAACGTCCTGACTTTC,CASSMVGAPWSSGANVLTF
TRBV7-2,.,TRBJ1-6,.,TGTGCCAGCAGCCTGAATAATTCACCCCTCCACTTT,CASSLNNSPLHF
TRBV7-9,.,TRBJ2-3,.,TGTGCCAGCAGGGAGACAGTCTCTACGCAGTATTTT,CASRETVSTQYF
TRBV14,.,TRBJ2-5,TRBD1,TGTGCCAGCAGCGGCACGGCGAGGTACAGGGGCCCGGGATATTCCCTGACCCAGTACTTC,CASSGTARYRGPGYSLTQYF
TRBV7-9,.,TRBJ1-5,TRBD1,TGTGCCAGCAGCTCCACAGGGGATCAGCCCCAGCATTTT,CASSSTGDQPQHF
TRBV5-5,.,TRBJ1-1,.,TGTGCCAGCAGCCCCCAGGGGAACACTGAAGCTTTCTTT,CASSPQGNTEAFF
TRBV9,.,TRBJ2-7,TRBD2,TGTGCCAGCAGCGTAAATCCTAGCGGGTTCTACGAGCAGTACTTC,CASSVNPSGFYEQYF
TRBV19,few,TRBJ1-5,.,TGTGCCAGTAGTATCGCCCTTAATCAGCCCCAGCATTTT,CASSIALNQPQHF
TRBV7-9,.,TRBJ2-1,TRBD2,TGTGCCATCCGGGGGGAGCGGGGGTACAATGAGCAGTTCTTC,CAIRGERGYNEQFF
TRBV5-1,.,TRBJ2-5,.,TGCGCCAGCAGCCTCGGAGGGAGCTGGGAGACCCAGTACTTC,CASSLGGSWETQYF
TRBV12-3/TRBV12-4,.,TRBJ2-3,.,TGTGCCAGCAGTTTAACAGATACGCAGTATTTT,CASSLTDTQYF
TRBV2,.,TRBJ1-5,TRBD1,TGTGCCAGCAGTATAGTCTCCGGGACAGGGGGCTATCAGCCCCAGCATTTT,CASSIVSGTGGYQPQHF
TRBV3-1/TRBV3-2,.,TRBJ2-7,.,TGTGCCAGCAGCGCCCGGGTAGCGCCTTCCTACGAGCAGTACTTC,CASSARVAPSYEQYF
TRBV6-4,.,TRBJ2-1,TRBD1,TGTGCCAGCAGTGATCGCCCCGGGACAGGGGGTAATGAGCAGTTCTTC,CASSDRPGTGGNEQFF
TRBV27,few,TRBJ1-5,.,TGTGCCAGCAGTGGAATGGGGGTGGGCAATCAGCCCCAGCATTTT,CASSGMGVGNQPQHF
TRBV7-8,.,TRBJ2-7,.,TGTGCCAGCAGCTTAGGTTTGGATTACGAGCAGTACTTC,CASSLGLDYEQYF
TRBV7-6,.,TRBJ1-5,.,TGTGCCAGCAGCACTGGGAGCAATCAGCCCCAGCATTTT,CASSTGSNQPQHF
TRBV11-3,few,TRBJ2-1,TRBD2,TGTGCCAGCAGCTTAGATGGGACTAGGTGGTTAAGTGAGCAGTTCTTC,CASSLDGTRWLSEQFF
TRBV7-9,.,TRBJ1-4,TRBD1,TGTGCCAGCAGCTCATCCTCGACAGGGAAATCAACTAATGAAAAACTGTTTTTT,CASSSSSTGKSTNEKLFF
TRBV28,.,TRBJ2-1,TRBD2,TGTGCCAGCAGTCCCCCTTCGGCGGGGGGACCCTACAATGAGCAGTTCTTC,CASSPPSAGGPYNEQFF
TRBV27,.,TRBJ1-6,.,TGTGCCAGCAGTTTCTCGGGGAAATCACCCCTCCACTTT,CASSFSGKSPLHF
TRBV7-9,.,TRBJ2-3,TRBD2,TGTGCCAGCAGCTGGGGACTAGCGGGAGTAATAGCAGATACGCAGTATTTT,CASSWGLAGVIADTQYF
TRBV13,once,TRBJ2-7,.,TGTGCCAGCAGCTCATGGGGGGCGGGAGCCACGGCCGAGCAGTACTTC,CASSSWGAGATAEQYF